This TCR beta chain was captured in a study of blood T cell repertoires in COVID-19. Study-wide background: PBMCs, B-cell-depleted T cells, or T cells provided the cDNA or gDNA that made up the material.

Original data processing: The assay estimated nucleated cells by amplifying reference gene primers. Profiling relied on immunoSEQ multiplex PCR, and the TCRdb table lists in-frame clones only, not all of them. The V and J calls and clone size are taken from that table; D and trimming were inferred from the DNA. Of roughly 22,000 clones in the sample, just over 90% were seen once. Germline V lookup: CDR1 MNHEY, CDR2 SVGAGI. V was pared by 2 bases and J by 5 bases, with 4 bases of the junction left unmatched. The CDR3 extends over 14 amino acids. The sequence was collected from a man aged 70-80 years with active COVID-19. The chain employs TRBV6-5 and TRBJ2-5; TRBD1 aligns across 8 bases. The source material was peripheral blood. The CDR3 sequence: CASSYTRGRETQYF. CDR3 in DNA: TGTGCCAGCAGTTACACCAGGGGGCGTGAGACCCAGTACTTC.